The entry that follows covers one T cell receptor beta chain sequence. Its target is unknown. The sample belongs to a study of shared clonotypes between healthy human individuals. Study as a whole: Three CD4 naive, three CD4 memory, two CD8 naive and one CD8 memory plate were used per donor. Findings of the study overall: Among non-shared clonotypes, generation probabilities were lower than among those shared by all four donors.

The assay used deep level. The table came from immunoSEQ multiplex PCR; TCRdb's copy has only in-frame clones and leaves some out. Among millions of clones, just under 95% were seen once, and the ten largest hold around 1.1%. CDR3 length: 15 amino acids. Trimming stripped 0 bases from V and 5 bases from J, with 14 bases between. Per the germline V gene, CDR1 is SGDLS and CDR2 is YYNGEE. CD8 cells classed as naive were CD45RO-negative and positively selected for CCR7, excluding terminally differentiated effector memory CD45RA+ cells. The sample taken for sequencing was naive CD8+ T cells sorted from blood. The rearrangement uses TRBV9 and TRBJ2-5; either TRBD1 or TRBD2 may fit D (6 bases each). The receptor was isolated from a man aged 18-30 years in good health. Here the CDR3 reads CASSVGGGLTETQYF. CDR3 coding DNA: TGTGCCAGCAGCGTAGGAGGGGGGTTAACGGAGACCCAGTACTTC.